Listed below are T cell receptor beta chains from one sample, sequenced in a study of T cells in Graves' hyperthyroidism and ophthalmopathy. TCRdb redid the calling of the multiplex PCR reads with MiXCR, one entry per CDR3 protein. The profile covers hundreds of thousands of distinct CDR3 sequences, with just under 45% appearing a single time and about 7% taken by the ten largest. Sequences were obtained from peripheral blood or thyroid tissue (not recorded which). The receptors derive from an adult man with Graves' disease, either hyperthyroidism or ophthalmopathy (not recorded which). The CDR3 runs from the conserved cysteine through the conserved F or W. The D gene is left open where the match is weak. The size field is filled for only some rows; it gives once, few, many or a size class.

CDR3aa: CASSMVPPYGYTF
CDR3nt: TGTGCCAGTAGTATGGTCCCCCCCTATGGCTACACCTTC
v_gene: TRBV19
d_gene: -
j_gene: TRBJ1-2
abundance: -

CDR3aa: CASSYAGQGQETQYF
CDR3nt: TGTGCCAGCAGTTACGCTGGACAGGGGCAAGAGACCCAGTACTTC
v_gene: TRBV12-3/TRBV12-4
d_gene: TRBD1
j_gene: TRBJ2-5
abundance: -

CDR3aa: CASSLQANTEAFF
CDR3nt: TGTGCCAGCAGCCTGCAGGCCAACACTGAAGCTTTCTTT
v_gene: TRBV5-1
d_gene: -
j_gene: TRBJ1-1
abundance: many

CDR3aa: CASSPRGADGARATGYTF
CDR3nt: TGTGCCAGCAGCCCGAGGGGGGCGGACGGGGCCCGGGCGACTGGCTACACCTTC
v_gene: TRBV7-2
d_gene: -
j_gene: TRBJ1-2
abundance: few

CDR3aa: CAISEGQGNSPLHF
CDR3nt: TGTGCCATCAGTGAGGGACAGGGAAATTCACCCCTCCACTTT
v_gene: TRBV10-3
d_gene: TRBD1
j_gene: TRBJ1-6
abundance: many

CDR3aa: CSARDSGGPLEAFF
CDR3nt: TGCAGTGCTAGAGATTCTGGGGGGCCCCTTGAAGCTTTCTTT
v_gene: TRBV20-1
d_gene: -
j_gene: TRBJ1-1
abundance: -

CDR3aa: CSLLGTYEQYF
CDR3nt: TGCAGCTTACTAGGGACCTACGAGCAGTACTTC
v_gene: TRBV29-1
d_gene: -
j_gene: TRBJ2-7
abundance: -

CDR3aa: CSVDRQGQGAEAFF
CDR3nt: TGCAGCGTTGATCGACAGGGGCAGGGAGCTGAAGCTTTCTTT
v_gene: TRBV29-1
d_gene: TRBD1
j_gene: TRBJ1-1
abundance: -

CDR3aa: CASSLAAVNQDSPLHF
CDR3nt: TGCGCCAGCAGCTTGGCCGCGGTGAACCAAGATTCACCCCTCCACTTT
v_gene: TRBV5-1
d_gene: -
j_gene: TRBJ1-6
abundance: -

CDR3aa: CASSLFGYSPLHF
CDR3nt: TGTGCCAGCAGTTTATTCGGATATTCACCCCTCCACTTT
v_gene: TRBV27
d_gene: -
j_gene: TRBJ1-6
abundance: -

CDR3aa: CASSSETEAFF
CDR3nt: TGTGCCAGCAGCTCGGAAACTGAAGCTTTCTTT
v_gene: TRBV7-2
d_gene: -
j_gene: TRBJ1-1
abundance: -

CDR3aa: CSARPGQETQYF
CDR3nt: TGCAGTGCTAGACCGGGCCAAGAGACCCAGTACTTC
v_gene: TRBV20-1
d_gene: -
j_gene: TRBJ2-5
abundance: many

CDR3aa: CASSFQGADQYF
CDR3nt: TGCGCCAGCAGCTTCCAGGGGGCCGACCAGTACTTC
v_gene: TRBV5-1
d_gene: TRBD1
j_gene: TRBJ2-7
abundance: -

CDR3aa: CASSFGQGRKETQYF
CDR3nt: TGTGCCAGCAGTTTTGGTCAGGGGAGGAAGGAGACCCAGTACTTC
v_gene: TRBV7-9
d_gene: -
j_gene: TRBJ2-5
abundance: -

CDR3aa: CASSEQGTTGFYEQYF
CDR3nt: TGTGCCAGCAGTGAACAGGGTACGACAGGGTTTTACGAGCAGTACTTC
v_gene: TRBV2
d_gene: TRBD1
j_gene: TRBJ2-7
abundance: -

CDR3aa: CASSYSMIGVENYGYTF
CDR3nt: TGTGCCAGCAGTTACAGCATGATTGGGGTGGAGAACTATGGCTACACCTTC
v_gene: TRBV6-5
d_gene: -
j_gene: TRBJ1-2
abundance: -

CDR3aa: CASSEHGTGAGELFF
CDR3nt: TGCGCCAGCAGTGAGCACGGGACAGGGGCCGGGGAGCTGTTTTTT
v_gene: TRBV10-1
d_gene: TRBD1
j_gene: TRBJ2-2
abundance: many

CDR3aa: CASSYGTGGTLNTEAFF
CDR3nt: TGTGCCAGCAGTTACGGGACAGGGGGGACACTGAACACTGAAGCTTTCTTT
v_gene: TRBV10-3
d_gene: TRBD1
j_gene: TRBJ1-1
abundance: -

CDR3aa: CSAREGTSGDTGELFF
CDR3nt: TGCAGTGCTAGAGAAGGGACTAGCGGGGACACCGGGGAGCTGTTTTTT
v_gene: TRBV20-1
d_gene: TRBD2
j_gene: TRBJ2-2
abundance: few

CDR3aa: CASSITGGASAGELFF
CDR3nt: TGTGCCAGCAGCATAACAGGGGGCGCTTCTGCCGGGGAGCTGTTTTTT
v_gene: TRBV7-6
d_gene: TRBD1
j_gene: TRBJ2-2
abundance: few

CDR3aa: CATSGRGLGSGETQYF
CDR3nt: TGTGCCACCAGTGGCCGGGGGCTGGGTTCCGGGGAGACCCAGTACTTC
v_gene: TRBV24-1
d_gene: -
j_gene: TRBJ2-5
abundance: -

CDR3aa: CASKRQGLNSPLHF
CDR3nt: TGTGCCAGCAAGAGACAGGGACTAAATTCACCCCTCCACTTT
v_gene: TRBV27
d_gene: TRBD1
j_gene: TRBJ1-6
abundance: -

CDR3aa: CSASNRAYEQYF
CDR3nt: TGCAGTGCTAGTAACAGGGCATACGAGCAGTACTTC
v_gene: TRBV20-1
d_gene: -
j_gene: TRBJ2-7
abundance: -

CDR3aa: CSARWQGASYGYTF
CDR3nt: TGCAGTGCTAGATGGCAGGGGGCCAGCTATGGCTACACCTTC
v_gene: TRBV20-1
d_gene: TRBD1
j_gene: TRBJ1-2
abundance: -

CDR3aa: CSARAITQYF
CDR3nt: TGCAGTGCTAGAGCGATCACCCAGTACTTC
v_gene: TRBV20-1
d_gene: -
j_gene: TRBJ2-5
abundance: -

CDR3aa: CASSDPRTGVSGSGYTF
CDR3nt: TGTGCCAGTAGTGATCCCCGGACAGGGGTTTCGGGAAGTGGCTACACCTTC
v_gene: TRBV19
d_gene: TRBD1
j_gene: TRBJ1-2
abundance: -

CDR3aa: CAISAAGTGVNQPQHF
CDR3nt: TGTGCCATCAGTGCGGCCGGGACAGGGGTTAATCAGCCCCAGCATTTT
v_gene: TRBV10-3
d_gene: TRBD1
j_gene: TRBJ1-5
abundance: -

CDR3aa: CASSLGVVTEAFF
CDR3nt: TGTGCCAGCAGCTTAGGAGTCGTTACTGAAGCTTTCTTT
v_gene: TRBV7-2
d_gene: -
j_gene: TRBJ1-1
abundance: many

CDR3aa: CASSQEWGTGELFF
CDR3nt: TGCGCCAGCAGCCAAGAGTGGGGGACCGGGGAGCTGTTTTTT
v_gene: TRBV4-1
d_gene: -
j_gene: TRBJ2-2
abundance: few

CDR3aa: CSVETDDNYGYTF
CDR3nt: TGCAGCGTTGAAACGGACGATAACTATGGCTACACCTTC
v_gene: TRBV29-1
d_gene: -
j_gene: TRBJ1-2
abundance: many

CDR3aa: CSGAGRTEAFF
CDR3nt: TGCAGCGGAGCCGGGCGCACTGAAGCTTTCTTT
v_gene: TRBV29-1
d_gene: -
j_gene: TRBJ1-1
abundance: -

CDR3aa: CASSLLGTGNSPLHF
CDR3nt: TGTGCCAGCAGTTTGCTCGGGACGGGCAATTCACCCCTCCACTTT
v_gene: TRBV12-3/TRBV12-4
d_gene: -
j_gene: TRBJ1-6
abundance: -

CDR3aa: CATSDGRRNTEAFF
CDR3nt: TGTGCCACCAGTGATGGGAGGAGGAACACTGAAGCTTTCTTT
v_gene: TRBV24-1
d_gene: -
j_gene: TRBJ1-1
abundance: few

CDR3aa: CASSLTQGAPLHF
CDR3nt: TGTGCCAGCAGTTTAACGCAGGGCGCACCCCTCCACTTT
v_gene: TRBV27
d_gene: -
j_gene: TRBJ1-6
abundance: few

CDR3aa: CASDRGIGAQPQHF
CDR3nt: TGTGCCAGCGACAGGGGGATCGGGGCTCAGCCCCAGCATTTT
v_gene: TRBV2
d_gene: TRBD1
j_gene: TRBJ1-5
abundance: -

CDR3aa: CASSVTAGSYEQYF
CDR3nt: TGTGCCAGCAGCGTGACAGCAGGCTCCTACGAGCAGTACTTC
v_gene: TRBV12-3/TRBV12-4
d_gene: -
j_gene: TRBJ2-7
abundance: -

CDR3aa: CASSSSQGIAGYTF
CDR3nt: TGTGCCAGCAGCTCCTCACAGGGGATCGCGGGCTACACCTTC
v_gene: TRBV7-9
d_gene: TRBD1
j_gene: TRBJ1-2
abundance: -

CDR3aa: CSVKDRGNTEAFF
CDR3nt: TGCAGCGTTAAGGACAGGGGGAACACTGAAGCTTTCTTT
v_gene: TRBV29-1
d_gene: TRBD1
j_gene: TRBJ1-1
abundance: -

CDR3aa: CASRAHADYGYTF
CDR3nt: TGTGCCAGTAGGGCCCACGCGGACTATGGCTACACCTTC
v_gene: TRBV19
d_gene: -
j_gene: TRBJ1-2
abundance: many

CDR3aa: CASSASRESNQPQHF
CDR3nt: TGTGCCAGCAGTGCTAGCAGGGAGAGCAATCAGCCCCAGCATTTT
v_gene: TRBV2
d_gene: -
j_gene: TRBJ1-5
abundance: once

CDR3aa: CASYDSGGFAETQYF
CDR3nt: TGTGCCAGCTATGACAGCGGGGGGTTTGCGGAGACCCAGTACTTC
v_gene: TRBV2
d_gene: TRBD2
j_gene: TRBJ2-5
abundance: few

CDR3aa: CASSPPTISSGANVLTF
CDR3nt: TGTGCCAGCTCACCACCGACCATCAGCTCTGGGGCCAACGTCCTGACTTTC
v_gene: TRBV2
d_gene: -
j_gene: TRBJ2-6
abundance: -

CDR3aa: CASSGASYEQYF
CDR3nt: TGTGCTAGTAGCGGAGCCTCCTACGAGCAGTACTTC
v_gene: TRBV7-6
d_gene: -
j_gene: TRBJ2-7
abundance: few

CDR3aa: CASRGGTASNTEAFF
CDR3nt: TGTGCCAGCAGGGGGGGGACAGCTAGCAACACTGAAGCTTTCTTT
v_gene: TRBV2
d_gene: TRBD1
j_gene: TRBJ1-1
abundance: few

CDR3aa: CASRRTGDYEQYF
CDR3nt: TGTGCCAGCAGGCGGACAGGGGACTACGAGCAGTACTTC
v_gene: TRBV5-4
d_gene: TRBD1
j_gene: TRBJ2-7
abundance: -

CDR3aa: CASSVPQGAYEQYF
CDR3nt: TGTGCCAGCAGCGTACCTCAGGGGGCCTACGAGCAGTACTTC
v_gene: TRBV7-6
d_gene: TRBD1
j_gene: TRBJ2-7
abundance: -

CDR3aa: CASSYSRAGNQPQHF
CDR3nt: TGTGCCAGCAGTTACTCTAGGGCAGGCAATCAGCCCCAGCATTTT
v_gene: TRBV6-6
d_gene: -
j_gene: TRBJ1-5
abundance: few

CDR3aa: CSVGQTYEQYF
CDR3nt: TGCAGCGTTGGACAGACCTACGAGCAGTACTTC
v_gene: TRBV29-1
d_gene: -
j_gene: TRBJ2-7
abundance: -

CDR3aa: CASSPAGQYNSPLHF
CDR3nt: TGTGCCAGCAGCCCCGCGGGACAGTATAATTCACCCCTCCACTTT
v_gene: TRBV7-2
d_gene: TRBD1
j_gene: TRBJ1-6
abundance: many

CDR3aa: CASSYMEGSYEQYF
CDR3nt: TGTGCCAGCAGTTACATGGAGGGATCCTACGAGCAGTACTTC
v_gene: TRBV2
d_gene: -
j_gene: TRBJ2-7
abundance: -

CDR3aa: CASSEGALEEKLFF
CDR3nt: TGTGCCAGCAGTGAAGGGGCTTTGGAAGAAAAACTGTTTTTT
v_gene: TRBV2
d_gene: -
j_gene: TRBJ1-4
abundance: -

CDR3aa: CASSLAGESAYEQYF
CDR3nt: TGTGCCAGCAGTTTAGCGGGGGAGTCCGCCTACGAGCAGTACTTC
v_gene: TRBV7-2
d_gene: TRBD2
j_gene: TRBJ2-7
abundance: few

CDR3aa: CASSQDATGHYGYTF
CDR3nt: TGTGCCAGCAGCCAGGACGCGACAGGGCACTATGGCTACACCTTC
v_gene: TRBV7-9
d_gene: TRBD1
j_gene: TRBJ1-2
abundance: -